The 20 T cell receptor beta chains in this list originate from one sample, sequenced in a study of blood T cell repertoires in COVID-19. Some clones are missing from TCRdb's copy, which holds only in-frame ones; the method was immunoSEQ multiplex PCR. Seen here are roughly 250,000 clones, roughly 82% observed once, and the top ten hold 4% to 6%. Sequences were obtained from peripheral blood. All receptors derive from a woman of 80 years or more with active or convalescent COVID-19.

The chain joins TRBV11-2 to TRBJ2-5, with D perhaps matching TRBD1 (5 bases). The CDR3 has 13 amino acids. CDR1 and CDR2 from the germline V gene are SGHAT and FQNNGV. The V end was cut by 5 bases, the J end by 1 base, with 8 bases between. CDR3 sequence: CASSGDSQETQYF. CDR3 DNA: TGTGCCAGCAGCGGCGACAGCCAAGAGACCCAGTACTTC.

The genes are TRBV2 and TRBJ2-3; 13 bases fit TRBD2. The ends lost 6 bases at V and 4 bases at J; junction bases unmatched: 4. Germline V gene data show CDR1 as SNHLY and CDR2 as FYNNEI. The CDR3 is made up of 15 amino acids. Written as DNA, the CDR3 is TGTGCCAGCAGAACTAGCGGGGGGGCCGCAGATACGCAGTATTTT. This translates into CASRTSGGAADTQYF.

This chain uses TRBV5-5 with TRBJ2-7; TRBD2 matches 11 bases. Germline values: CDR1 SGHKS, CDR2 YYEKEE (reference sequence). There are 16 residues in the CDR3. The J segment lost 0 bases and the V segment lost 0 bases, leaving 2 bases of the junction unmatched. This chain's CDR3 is CASSLGGTSGSYEQYF. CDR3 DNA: TGTGCCAGCAGCTTGGGCGGGACTAGCGGCTCCTACGAGCAGTACTTC.

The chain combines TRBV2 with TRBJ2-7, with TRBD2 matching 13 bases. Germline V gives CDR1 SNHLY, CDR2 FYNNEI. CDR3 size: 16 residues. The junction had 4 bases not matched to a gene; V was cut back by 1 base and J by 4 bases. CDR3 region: CASSEGTSGSGYEQYF. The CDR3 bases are TGTGCCAGCAGTGAAGGGACTAGCGGGAGCGGGTACGAGCAGTACTTC.

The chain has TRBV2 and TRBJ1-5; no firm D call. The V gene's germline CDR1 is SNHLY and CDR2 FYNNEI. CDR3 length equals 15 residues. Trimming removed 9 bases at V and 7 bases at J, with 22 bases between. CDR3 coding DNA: TGTGCCAGGGGCTCGGACTCCTTGGGCTTGCAGCCCCAGCATTTT. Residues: CARGSDSLGLQPQHF.

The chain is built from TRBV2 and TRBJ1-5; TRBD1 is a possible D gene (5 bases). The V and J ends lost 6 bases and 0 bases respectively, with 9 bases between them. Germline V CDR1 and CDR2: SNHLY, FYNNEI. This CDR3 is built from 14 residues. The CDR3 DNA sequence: TGTGCCAGCAGAGGGGATACTAGCAATCAGCCCCAGCATTTT. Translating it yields CASRGDTSNQPQHF.

The CDR3 DNA is TGTGCCAGCAGCTTGTCGAGGGGGGGTGCAAATGAGCAGTTCTTC. Protein: CASSLSRGGANEQFF. The V call is TRBV5-6, the J call TRBJ2-1, with D perhaps TRBD2 (7 bases). Germline CDR1 SGHDT, CDR2 YYEEEE. V lost 1 base, J lost 7 bases, and 15 bases lay in between. The CDR3 has 15 residues.

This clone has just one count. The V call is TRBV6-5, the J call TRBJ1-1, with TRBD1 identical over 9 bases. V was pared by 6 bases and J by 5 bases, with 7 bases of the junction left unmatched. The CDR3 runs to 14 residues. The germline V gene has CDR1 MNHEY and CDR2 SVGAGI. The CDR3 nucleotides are TGTGCCAGCAGAAGGAGACAGGGGGTAACTGAAGCTTTCTTT. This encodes CASRRRQGVTEAFF.

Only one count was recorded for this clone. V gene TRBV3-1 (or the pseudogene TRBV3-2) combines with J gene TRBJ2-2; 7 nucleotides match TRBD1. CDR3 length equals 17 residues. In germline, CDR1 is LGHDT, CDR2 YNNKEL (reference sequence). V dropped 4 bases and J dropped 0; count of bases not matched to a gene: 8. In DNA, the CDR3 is TGTGCCAGCAGCCCTCATGGGACAGCTTCGAACACCGGGGAGCTGTTTTTT. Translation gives CASSPHGTASNTGELFF.

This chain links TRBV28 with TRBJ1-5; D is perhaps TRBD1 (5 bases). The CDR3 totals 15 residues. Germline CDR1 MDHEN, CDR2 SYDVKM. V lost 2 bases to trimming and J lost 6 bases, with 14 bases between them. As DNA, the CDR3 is TGTGCCAGCAGTTTAGGTCCAGGGCAGATTCAGCCCCAGCATTTT. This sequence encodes CASSLGPGQIQPQHF.

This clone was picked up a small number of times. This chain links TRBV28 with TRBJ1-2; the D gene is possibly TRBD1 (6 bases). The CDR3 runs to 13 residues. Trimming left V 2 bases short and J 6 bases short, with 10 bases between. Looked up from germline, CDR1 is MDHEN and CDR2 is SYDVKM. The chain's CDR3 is CASSLRGGNGYTF. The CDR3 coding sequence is TGTGCCAGCAGTTTAAGGGGGGGAAATGGCTACACCTTC.

DNA of the CDR3: TGTGCCATCAGTGAACTAGCGGGAGTAACGGATACGCAGTATTTT. Translated: CAISELAGVTDTQYF. The genes are TRBV10-3 and TRBJ2-3; TRBD2 agrees at 11 bases. V dropped 3 bases and J dropped 6; count of bases not matched to a gene: 5. The CDR3 sequence is 15 residues long. CDR1 and CDR2 (germline): ENHRY, SYGVKD.

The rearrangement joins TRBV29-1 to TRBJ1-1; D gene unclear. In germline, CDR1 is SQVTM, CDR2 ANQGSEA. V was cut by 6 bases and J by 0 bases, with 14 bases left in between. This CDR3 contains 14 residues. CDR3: CSVSTTWVNTEAFF. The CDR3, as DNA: TGCAGCGTCTCTACGACATGGGTGAACACTGAAGCTTTCTTT.

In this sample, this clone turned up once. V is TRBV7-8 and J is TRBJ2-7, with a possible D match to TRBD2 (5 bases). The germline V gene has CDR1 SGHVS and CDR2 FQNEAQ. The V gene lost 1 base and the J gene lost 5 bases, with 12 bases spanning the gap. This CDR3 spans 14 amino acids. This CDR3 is CASSLGTREHEQYF. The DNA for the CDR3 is TGTGCCAGCAGCTTAGGTACTAGGGAACACGAGCAGTACTTC.

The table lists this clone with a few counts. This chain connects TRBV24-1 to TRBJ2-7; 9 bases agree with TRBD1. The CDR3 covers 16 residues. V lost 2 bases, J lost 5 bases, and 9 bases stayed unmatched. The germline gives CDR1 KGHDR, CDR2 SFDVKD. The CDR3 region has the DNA TGTGCCACCAGTGATTCCCCGGGACAGGGAAGGGACGAGCAGTACTTC. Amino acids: CATSDSPGQGRDEQYF.

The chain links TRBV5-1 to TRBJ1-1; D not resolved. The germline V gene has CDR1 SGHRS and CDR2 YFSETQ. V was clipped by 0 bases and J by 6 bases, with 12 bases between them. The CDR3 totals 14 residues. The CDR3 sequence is CASSLDRGNSEAFF. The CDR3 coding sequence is TGCGCCAGCAGCTTGGATCGGGGTAACTCTGAAGCTTTCTTT.

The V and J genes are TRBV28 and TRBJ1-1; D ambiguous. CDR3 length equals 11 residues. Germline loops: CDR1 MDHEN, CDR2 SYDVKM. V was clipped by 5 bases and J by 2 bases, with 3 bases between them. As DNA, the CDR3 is TGTGCCAGCAGTCAAAACACTGAAGCTTTCTTT. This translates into CASSQNTEAFF.

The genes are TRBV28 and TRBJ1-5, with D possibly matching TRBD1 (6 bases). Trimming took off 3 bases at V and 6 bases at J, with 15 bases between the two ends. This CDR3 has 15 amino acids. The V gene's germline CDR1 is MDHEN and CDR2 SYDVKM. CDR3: CASSFTGNIGQPQHF. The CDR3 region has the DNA TGTGCCAGCAGTTTTACAGGGAACATTGGTCAGCCCCAGCATTTT. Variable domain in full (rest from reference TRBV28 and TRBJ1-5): DVKVTQSSRYLVKRTGEKVFLECVQDMDHENMFWYRQDPGLGLRLIYFSYDVKMKEKGDIPEGYSVSREKKERFSLILESASTNQTSMYLCASSFTGNIGQPQHFGDGTRLSIL.

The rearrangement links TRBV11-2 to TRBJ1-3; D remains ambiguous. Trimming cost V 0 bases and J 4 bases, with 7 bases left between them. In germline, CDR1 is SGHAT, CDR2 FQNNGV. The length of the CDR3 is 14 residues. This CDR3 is CASSLDLIGNTIYF. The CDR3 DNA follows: TGTGCCAGCAGCTTAGATCTAATAGGAAACACCATATATTTT.

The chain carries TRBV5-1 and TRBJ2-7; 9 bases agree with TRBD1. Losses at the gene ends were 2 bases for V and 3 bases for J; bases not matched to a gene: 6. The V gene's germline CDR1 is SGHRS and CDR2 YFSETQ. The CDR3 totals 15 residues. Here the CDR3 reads CASSFGGDRDYEQYF. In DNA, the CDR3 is TGCGCCAGCAGCTTTGGGGGGGACAGGGACTACGAGCAGTACTTC.